This TCR beta chain was observed in a study of naive and memory T cell subsets. Ligated cDNA underwent four rounds of PCR with nested alpha and beta constant region primers and SP2. TCRdb re-derived calls from the UMI-ligation and nested PCR reads in MiXCR, one entry per CDR3 protein. Among around 31,000 distinct CDR3 sequences listed, about 7.4% were seen once. Notes on this clonotype: Because it lacks the conserved phenylalanine or tryptophan at the end, this CDR3 is likely a read error.

As for treatment: skin biopsy from PPD injection site in Mantoux-positive individual. A UMI-containing oligonucleotide was joined by 3' ligation to the TCR cDNA template. The receptor comes from an adult in good health. This specimen was skin, taken from a tuberculin skin test site.

The CDR3 nucleotides read TGTGCCACCAGTGATCCCCTCTCACGGGGGGCTCCGGATACGCAGTATTCT. Protein: CATSDPLSRGAPDTQYS. The chain has TRBV24-1 and TRBJ2-3; TRBD2 is a possible D gene (7 bases). There are 17 residues in the CDR3. CDR1 is KGHDR and CDR2 is SFDVKD in the germline V gene. With 3 bases removed from V and 6 bases from J, the gap between germline ends came to 21 bases.